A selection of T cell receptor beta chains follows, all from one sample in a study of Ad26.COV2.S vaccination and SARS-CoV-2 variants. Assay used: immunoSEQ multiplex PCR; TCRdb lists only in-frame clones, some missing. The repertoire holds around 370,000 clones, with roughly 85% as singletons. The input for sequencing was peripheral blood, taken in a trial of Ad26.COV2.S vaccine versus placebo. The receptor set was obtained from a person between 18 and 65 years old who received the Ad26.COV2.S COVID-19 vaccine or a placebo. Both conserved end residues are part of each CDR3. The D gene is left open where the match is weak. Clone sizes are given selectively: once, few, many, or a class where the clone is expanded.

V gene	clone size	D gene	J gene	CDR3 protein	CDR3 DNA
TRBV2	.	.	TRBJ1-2	CASSDRGTYGYTF	TGTGCCAGCAGTGACAGGGGAACATATGGCTACACCTTC
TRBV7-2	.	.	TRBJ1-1	CASSTDRNTEAFF	TGTGCCAGCAGCACGGACAGGAACACTGAAGCTTTCTTT
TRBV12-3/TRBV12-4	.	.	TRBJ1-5	CASSETGYPQHF	TGTGCCAGCAGCGAAACAGGGTACCCCCAGCATTTT
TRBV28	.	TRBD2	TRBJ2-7	CASNSGLADSYEQYF	TGTGCCAGCAATAGCGGACTAGCTGATTCCTACGAGCAGTACTTC
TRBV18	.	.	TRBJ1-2	CASSPPAIPGYTF	TGTGCCAGCTCACCCCCGGCGATTCCCGGCTACACCTTC
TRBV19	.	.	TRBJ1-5	CASTRDLEDQPQHF	TGTGCCAGTACCAGAGACCTTGAGGATCAGCCCCAGCATTTT
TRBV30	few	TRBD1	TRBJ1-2	CAWSLGTVYGYTF	TGTGCCTGGAGTCTGGGGACAGTTTATGGCTACACCTTC
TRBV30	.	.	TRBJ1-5	CAWGRLGNQPQHF	TGTGCCTGGGGCAGGTTGGGAAATCAGCCCCAGCATTTT
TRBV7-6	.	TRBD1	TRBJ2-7	CASSLAGQVSYEQYF	TGTGCCAGCAGCTTAGCGGGACAGGTCTCCTACGAGCAGTACTTC
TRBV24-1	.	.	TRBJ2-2	CATSDFFGANTGELFF	TGTGCCACCAGTGATTTTTTTGGCGCGAACACCGGGGAGCTGTTTTTT
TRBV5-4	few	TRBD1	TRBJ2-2	CASSWTGPTGELFF	TGTGCCAGCAGCTGGACAGGGCCCACCGGGGAGCTGTTTTTT
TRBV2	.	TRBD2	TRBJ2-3	CASSDGGADTQYF	TGTGCCAGCAGTGACGGGGGGGCAGATACGCAGTATTTT
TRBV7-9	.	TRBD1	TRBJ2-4	CASSETGGSGNIQYF	TGTGCCAGCAGCGAAACAGGGGGCTCGGGAAACATTCAGTACTTC
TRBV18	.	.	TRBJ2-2	CASSPGFTGELFF	TGTGCCAGCTCACCCGGGTTCACCGGGGAGCTGTTTTTT
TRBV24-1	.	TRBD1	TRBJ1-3	CATSDPRDRDTAGNTIYF	TGTGCCACCAGTGATCCCCGGGACAGGGACACAGCTGGAAACACCATATATTTT
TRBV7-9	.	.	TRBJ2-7	CASSSPGRYSYEQYF	TGTGCCAGCAGCTCCCCGGGACGGTATTCGTACGAGCAGTACTTC
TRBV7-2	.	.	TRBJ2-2	CASSLAGGTGELFF	TGTGCCAGCAGCTTAGCTGGCGGGACCGGGGAGCTGTTTTTT
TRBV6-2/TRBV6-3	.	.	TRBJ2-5	CASSLWGQETQYF	TGTGCCAGCAGCCTCTGGGGCCAAGAGACCCAGTACTTC
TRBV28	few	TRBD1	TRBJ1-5	CASSTQGAGQYNQPQHF	TGTGCCAGCAGTACACAGGGGGCAGGACAGTACAATCAGCCCCAGCATTTT
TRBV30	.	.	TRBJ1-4	CAWSRGGLNEKLFF	TGTGCCTGGAGTAGGGGCGGCCTGAATGAAAAACTGTTTTTT
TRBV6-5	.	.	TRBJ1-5	CASSYSGQLNQPQHF	TGTGCCAGCAGTTACTCGGGGCAGCTCAATCAGCCCCAGCATTTT
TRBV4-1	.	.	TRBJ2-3	CASSQGGGGPSLGNSQYF	TGCGCCAGCAGCCAAGGTGGAGGGGGACCCAGCTTGGGCAACTCGCAGTATTTT
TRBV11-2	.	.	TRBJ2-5	CASSLLDPNQETQYF	TGTGCCAGCAGCCTGCTAGACCCCAACCAAGAGACCCAGTACTTC
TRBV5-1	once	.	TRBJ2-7	CASSLGGTSYYEQYF	TGCGCCAGCAGCTTGGGTGGGACATCTTACTACGAGCAGTACTTC
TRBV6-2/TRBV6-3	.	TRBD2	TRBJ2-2	CASSYPIAGGPTGELFF	TGTGCCAGCAGTTACCCTATAGCGGGAGGGCCAACCGGGGAGCTGTTTTTT
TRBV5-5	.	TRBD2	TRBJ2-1	CASSPLAGAPNEQFF	TGTGCCAGCAGCCCCTTAGCGGGGGCCCCCAATGAGCAGTTCTTC
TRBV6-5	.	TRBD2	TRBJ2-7	CASSGLAGPYEQYF	TGTGCCAGCAGCGGACTAGCGGGACCCTACGAGCAGTACTTC
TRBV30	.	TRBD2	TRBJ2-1	CAWSVISGTSGRRSYNEQFF	TGTGCCTGGAGTGTTATATCCGGGACTAGCGGGAGAAGGTCCTACAATGAGCAGTTCTTC
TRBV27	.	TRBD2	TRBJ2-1	CASSTPSGRTYNEQFF	TGTGCCAGCAGTACCCCTAGCGGGAGGACCTACAATGAGCAGTTCTTC
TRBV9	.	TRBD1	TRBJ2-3	CASSYRGIGPDTQYF	TGTGCCAGCAGCTACAGGGGAATAGGGCCAGATACGCAGTATTTT
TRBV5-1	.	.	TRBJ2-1	CASSLNGGAAYNEQFF	TGCGCCAGCAGCTTGAATGGCGGGGCCGCCTACAATGAGCAGTTCTTC
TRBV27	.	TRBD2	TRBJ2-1	CASSLSWASGSLNEQFF	TGTGCCAGCAGTTTATCGTGGGCTAGCGGATCTCTAAATGAGCAGTTCTTC
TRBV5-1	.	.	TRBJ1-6	CASSLYWDYNSPLHF	TGCGCCAGCAGCTTGTATTGGGACTATAATTCACCCCTCCACTTT
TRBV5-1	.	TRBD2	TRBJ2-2	CASSLLSGGATGELFF	TGCGCCAGCAGCTTGCTTAGCGGGGGGGCAACCGGGGAGCTGTTTTTT
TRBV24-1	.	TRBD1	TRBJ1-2	CATSDPTGDGYTF	TGTGCCACCAGTGATCCCACAGGGGATGGCTACACCTTC
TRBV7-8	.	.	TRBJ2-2	CASSLLRELFF	TGTGCCAGCAGCCTTCTCAGGGAGCTGTTTTTT
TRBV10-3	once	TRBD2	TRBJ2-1	CAISAGTSGRVTEQFF	TGTGCCATCAGTGCAGGGACTAGCGGGAGGGTCACTGAGCAGTTCTTC
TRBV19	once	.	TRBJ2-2	CASSGLQRNTGELFF	TGTGCCAGTAGTGGTTTACAGAGGAACACCGGGGAGCTGTTTTTT
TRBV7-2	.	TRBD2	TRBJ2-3	CASSPQRGRDTQYF	TGTGCCAGCAGCCCTCAGCGGGGCCGAGATACGCAGTATTTT
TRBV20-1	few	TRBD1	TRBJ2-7	CSASQTGGVGEQYF	TGCAGTGCTAGTCAGACAGGGGGCGTTGGCGAGCAGTACTTC
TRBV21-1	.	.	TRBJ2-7	CASTRLPGHYEQYF	TGTGCCAGCACTCGACTTCCAGGGCACTACGAGCAGTACTTC
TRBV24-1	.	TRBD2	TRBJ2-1	CATSDGTRGLQFF	TGTGCCACCAGTGATGGGACTAGGGGGTTGCAGTTCTTC
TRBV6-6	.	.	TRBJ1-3	CASSYAGKGSGNTIYF	TGTGCCAGCAGTTATGCGGGGAAGGGTTCTGGAAACACCATATATTTT
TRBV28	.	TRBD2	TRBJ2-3	CASSKLAGVTDTQYF	TGTGCCAGCAGTAAGCTAGCGGGAGTTACAGATACGCAGTATTTT
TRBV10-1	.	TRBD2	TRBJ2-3	CASSERRGGVDTQYF	TGCGCCAGCAGTGAACGGCGGGGGGGCGTTGATACGCAGTATTTT
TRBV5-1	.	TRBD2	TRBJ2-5	CASSLMVLAGGPGETQYF	TGCGCCAGCAGCTTAATGGTTCTAGCGGGAGGGCCGGGGGAGACCCAGTACTTC
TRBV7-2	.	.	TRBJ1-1	CASSLFVGSEAFF	TGTGCCAGCAGCTTATTTGTGGGGTCTGAAGCTTTCTTT
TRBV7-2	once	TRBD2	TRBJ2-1	CASSSTGLAGGRNEQFF	TGTGCCAGCAGCTCTACCGGACTAGCGGGAGGGCGCAATGAGCAGTTCTTC
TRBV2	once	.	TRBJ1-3	CASSEGLLNSGNTIYF	TGTGCCAGCAGTGAAGGTTTGCTAAACTCTGGAAACACCATATATTTT
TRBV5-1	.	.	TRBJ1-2	CASSYRGPLNYGYTF	TGCGCCAGCAGTTACCGGGGACCCCTTAACTATGGCTACACCTTC